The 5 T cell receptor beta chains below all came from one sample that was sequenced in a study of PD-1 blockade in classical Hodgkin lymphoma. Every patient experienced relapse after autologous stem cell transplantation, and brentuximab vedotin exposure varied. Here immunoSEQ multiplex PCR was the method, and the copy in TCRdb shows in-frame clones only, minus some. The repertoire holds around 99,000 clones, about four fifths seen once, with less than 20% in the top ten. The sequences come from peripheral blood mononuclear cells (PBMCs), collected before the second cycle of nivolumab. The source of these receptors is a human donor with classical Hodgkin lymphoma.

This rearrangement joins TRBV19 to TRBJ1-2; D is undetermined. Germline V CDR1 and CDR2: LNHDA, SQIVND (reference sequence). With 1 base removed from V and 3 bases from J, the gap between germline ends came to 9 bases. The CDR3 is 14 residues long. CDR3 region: CASSIARGDYGYTF. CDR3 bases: TGTGCCAGTAGTATAGCCCGCGGGGACTATGGCTACACCTTC.

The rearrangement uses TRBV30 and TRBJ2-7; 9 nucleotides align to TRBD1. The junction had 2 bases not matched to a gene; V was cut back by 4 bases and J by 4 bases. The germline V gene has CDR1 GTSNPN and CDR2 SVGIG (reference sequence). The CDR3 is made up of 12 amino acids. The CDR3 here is CAWTGTGYEQYF. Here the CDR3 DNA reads TGTGCCTGGACCGGGACAGGGTACGAGCAGTACTTC. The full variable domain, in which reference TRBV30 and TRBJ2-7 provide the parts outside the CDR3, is SQTIHQWPATLVQPVGSPLSLECTVEGTSNPNLYWYRQAAGRGLQLLFYSVGIGQISSEVPQNLSASRPQDRQFILSSKKLLLSDSGFYLCAWTGTGYEQYFGPGTRLTVT.

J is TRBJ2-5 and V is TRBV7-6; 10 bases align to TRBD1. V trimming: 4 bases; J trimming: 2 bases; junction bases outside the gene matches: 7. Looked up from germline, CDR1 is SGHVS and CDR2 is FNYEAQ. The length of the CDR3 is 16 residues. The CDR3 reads CASSSSDRGHQETQYF. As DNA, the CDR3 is TGTGCCAGCAGCTCATCCGACAGGGGGCATCAAGAGACCCAGTACTTC.

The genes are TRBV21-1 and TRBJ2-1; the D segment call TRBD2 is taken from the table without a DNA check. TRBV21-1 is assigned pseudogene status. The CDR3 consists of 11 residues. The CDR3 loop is CASSMNNEQFF. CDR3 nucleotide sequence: TGTGCCAGCTCTATGAACAATGAGCAGTTCTTC.

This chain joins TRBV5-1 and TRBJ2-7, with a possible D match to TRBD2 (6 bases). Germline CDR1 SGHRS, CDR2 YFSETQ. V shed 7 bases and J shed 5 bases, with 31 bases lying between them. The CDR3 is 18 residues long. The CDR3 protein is CASARGDSGVLGMHEQYF. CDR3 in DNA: TGCGCCAGCGCCCGGGGTGATAGCGGAGTATTGGGCATGCACGAGCAGTACTTC.